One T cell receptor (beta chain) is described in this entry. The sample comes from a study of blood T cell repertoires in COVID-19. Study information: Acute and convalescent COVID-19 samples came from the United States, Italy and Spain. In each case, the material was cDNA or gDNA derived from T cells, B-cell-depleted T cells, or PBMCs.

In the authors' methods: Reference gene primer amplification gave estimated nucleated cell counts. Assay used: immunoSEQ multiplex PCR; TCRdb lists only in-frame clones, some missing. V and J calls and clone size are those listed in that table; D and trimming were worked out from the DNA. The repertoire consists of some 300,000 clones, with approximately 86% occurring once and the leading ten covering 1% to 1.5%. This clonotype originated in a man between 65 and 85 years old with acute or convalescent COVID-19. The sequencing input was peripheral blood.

The CDR3, as DNA: TGTGCCAGCAGCCGAGGCGGACAGGGGGGTGATACGCAGTATTTT. As protein: CASSRGGQGGDTQYF. V gene TRBV5-5 combines with J gene TRBJ2-3; TRBD1 aligns across 10 bases. There are 15 residues in the CDR3. Trimming cost V 4 bases and J 6 bases; bases outside gene matches: 8. CDR1 and CDR2 from the germline V gene are SGHKS and YYEKEE (reference sequence).